This paragraph covers one T cell receptor beta chain sequence. Produced via immunoSEQ multiplex PCR; TCRdb's table is partial and in-frame only. The repertoire includes about 210,000 clones, 80% of them detected once, and around 13% sits in the top ten. The CDR3 runs 15 residues. Germline values: CDR1 LGHDT, CDR2 YNNKEL (reference sequence). V was pared by 4 bases and J by 6 bases, with 19 bases between. The data were obtained in a study of blood T cell repertoires in COVID-19. Study-level information: T cells, B-cell-depleted T cells, or PBMCs provided the cDNA or gDNA that served as material.

What was sequenced was peripheral blood. V gene TRBV3-1 (or the pseudogene TRBV3-2) combines with J gene TRBJ2-7, with D possibly matching TRBD2 (6 bases). This receptor was taken from a human donor in a cohort sampled during active COVID-19. The chain's CDR3 is CASSRAPGLLREQYF. For the CDR3, the DNA is TGTGCCAGCAGCCGGGCCCCGGGACTTCTCCGCGAGCAGTACTTC.